This TCR beta chain was captured in a study of blood T cells in healthy people across ages. Germline assignment: CDR1 DFQATT and CDR2 SNEGSKA (reference sequence). Trimming stripped 7 bases from V and 7 bases from J, with 7 bases between. The CDR3 spans 9 residues. Primed by a sample-barcoded 5' primer and a J-beta primer mix, a second PCR proceeded for about 6 to 12 cycles. Each CDR3 protein is one row after TCRdb ran MiXCR on the 5' RACE reads. The sample includes about 650,000 distinct CDR3 sequences, roughly half of them seen just once. Material: blood. The origin of this receptor is a woman aged 80 or older in good health. This sequence joins TRBV20-1 and TRBJ1-2, with D unresolved. The CDR3 DNA follows: TGCAGTGTCCCTGCTGGCTACACCTTC. This gives the protein CSVPAGYTF.